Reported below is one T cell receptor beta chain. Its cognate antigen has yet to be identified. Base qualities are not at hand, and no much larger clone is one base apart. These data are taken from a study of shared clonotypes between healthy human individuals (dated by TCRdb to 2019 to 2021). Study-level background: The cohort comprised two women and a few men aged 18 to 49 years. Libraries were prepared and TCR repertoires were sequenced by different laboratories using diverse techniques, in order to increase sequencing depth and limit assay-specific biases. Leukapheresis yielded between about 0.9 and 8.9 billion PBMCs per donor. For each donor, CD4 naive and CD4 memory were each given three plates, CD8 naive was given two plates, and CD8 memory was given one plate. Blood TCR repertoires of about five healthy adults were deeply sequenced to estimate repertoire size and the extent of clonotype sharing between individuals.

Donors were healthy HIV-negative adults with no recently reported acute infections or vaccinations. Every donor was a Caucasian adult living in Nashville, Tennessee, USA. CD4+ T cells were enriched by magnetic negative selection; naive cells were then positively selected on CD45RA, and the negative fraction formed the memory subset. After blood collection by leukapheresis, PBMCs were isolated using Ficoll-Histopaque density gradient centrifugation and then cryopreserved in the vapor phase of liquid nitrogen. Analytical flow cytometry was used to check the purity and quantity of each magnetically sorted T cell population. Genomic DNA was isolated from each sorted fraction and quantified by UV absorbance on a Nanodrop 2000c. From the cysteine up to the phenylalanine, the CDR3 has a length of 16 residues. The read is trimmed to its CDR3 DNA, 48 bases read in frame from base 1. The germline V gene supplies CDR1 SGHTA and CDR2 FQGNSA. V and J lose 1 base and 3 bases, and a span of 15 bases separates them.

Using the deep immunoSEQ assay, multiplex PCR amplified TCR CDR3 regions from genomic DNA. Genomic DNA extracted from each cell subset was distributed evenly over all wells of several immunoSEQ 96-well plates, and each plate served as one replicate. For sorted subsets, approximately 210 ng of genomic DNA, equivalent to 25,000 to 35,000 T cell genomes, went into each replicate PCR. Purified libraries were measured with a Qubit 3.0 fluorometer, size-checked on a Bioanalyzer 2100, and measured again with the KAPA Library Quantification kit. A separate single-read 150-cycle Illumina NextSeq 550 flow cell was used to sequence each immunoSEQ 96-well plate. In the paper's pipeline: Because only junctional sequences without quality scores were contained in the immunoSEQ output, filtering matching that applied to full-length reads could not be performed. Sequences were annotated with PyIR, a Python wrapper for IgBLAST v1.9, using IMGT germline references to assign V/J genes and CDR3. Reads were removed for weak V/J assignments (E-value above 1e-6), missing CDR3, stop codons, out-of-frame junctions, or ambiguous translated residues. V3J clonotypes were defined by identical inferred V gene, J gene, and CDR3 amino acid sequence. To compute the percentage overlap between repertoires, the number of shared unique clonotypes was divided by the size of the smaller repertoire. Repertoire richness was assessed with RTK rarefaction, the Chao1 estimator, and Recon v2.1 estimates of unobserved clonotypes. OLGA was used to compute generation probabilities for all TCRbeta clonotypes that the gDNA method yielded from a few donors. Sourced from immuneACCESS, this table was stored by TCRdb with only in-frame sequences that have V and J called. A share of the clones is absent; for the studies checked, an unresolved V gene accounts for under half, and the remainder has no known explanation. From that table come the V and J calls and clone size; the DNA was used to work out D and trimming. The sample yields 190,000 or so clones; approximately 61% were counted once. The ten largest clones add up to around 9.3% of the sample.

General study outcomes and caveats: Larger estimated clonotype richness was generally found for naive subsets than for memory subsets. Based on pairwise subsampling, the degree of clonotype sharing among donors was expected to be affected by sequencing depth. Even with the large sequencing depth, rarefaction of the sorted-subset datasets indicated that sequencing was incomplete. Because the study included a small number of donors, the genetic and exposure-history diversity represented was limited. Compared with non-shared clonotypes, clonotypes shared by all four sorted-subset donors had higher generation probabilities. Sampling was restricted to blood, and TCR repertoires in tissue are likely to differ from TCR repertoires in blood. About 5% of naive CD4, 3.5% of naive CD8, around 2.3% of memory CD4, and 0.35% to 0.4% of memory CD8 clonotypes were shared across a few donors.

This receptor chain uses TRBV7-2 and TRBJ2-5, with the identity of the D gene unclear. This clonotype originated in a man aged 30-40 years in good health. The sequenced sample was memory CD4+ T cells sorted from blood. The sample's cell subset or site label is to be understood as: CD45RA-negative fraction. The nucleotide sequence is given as TGTGCCAGCAGCTTAGGCCCGGCACCACCCAAAGAGACCCAGTACTTC. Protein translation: CASSLGPAPPKETQYF.